This T cell receptor (beta chain) came from a study of cytomegalovirus exposure and HLA in healthy donors. Using immunoSEQ multiplex PCR, the repertoire was profiled, and TCRdb retains in-frame clones only, with some absent. There are around 60,000 clones in the sample; approximately 93% occur only once, and approximately 4.5% lies in the top ten. The CDR3 spans 16 residues. The ends lost 3 bases at V and 0 bases at J; junction bases unmatched: 4. Germline assignment: CDR1 SGHAT and CDR2 FQNNGV. The sequence was collected from a man aged 18 to 29 in good health and CMV-seropositive. Input material: PBMCs. This chain uses TRBV11-2 with TRBJ2-3; 9 nucleotides line up with TRBD2. CDR3 residues: CASSFVREGSTDTQYF. CDR3 DNA: TGTGCCAGCAGCTTTGTGCGGGAGGGTAGCACAGATACGCAGTATTTT.